A selection of T cell receptor beta chains follows, all from one sample in a study of shared clonotypes between healthy human individuals. Sequencing was performed with immunoSEQ multiplex PCR; in TCRdb, only in-frame clones are kept and a portion is missing. The sample consists of 650,000 to 800,000 clones, just under 75% of them appearing once. Sequenced sample: memory CD4+ T cells sorted from blood. These receptors all stem from a woman in her twenties or thirties in good health. The CDR3 runs from the conserved cysteine through the conserved F or W. The order of the fields is clone size, J gene, D gene, V gene, CDR3 length, CDR3 DNA, CDR3 protein. The D gene is left open where the match is weak. Clone sizes are given selectively: once, few, many, or a class where the clone is expanded.

NA | TRBJ2-1 | TRBD2 | TRBV5-4 | 17 | TGTGCCAGCAGCCCGGGGACTAGCGGGAGAGGGGTTAATGAGCAGTTCTTC | CASSPGTSGRGVNEQFF
NA | TRBJ2-7 | NA | TRBV27 | 16 | TGTGCCAGCAATTTACGCGAACCGGGACTTATCTACGAGCAGTACTTC | CASNLREPGLIYEQYF
NA | TRBJ1-1 | NA | TRBV5-1 | 16 | TGCGCCAGCAGCTTGTCAGGGGTATGGATGAACACTGAAGCTTTCTTT | CASSLSGVWMNTEAFF
NA | TRBJ2-1 | NA | TRBV4-2 | 15 | TGTGCCAGCAGCCAAGACGGAGGGGGTTACAATGAGCAGTTCTTC | CASSQDGGGYNEQFF
NA | TRBJ2-7 | TRBD1 | TRBV5-5 | 15 | TGTGCCAGCAGCGCCACAGGGGTTTCTGCCTACGAGCAGTACTTC | CASSATGVSAYEQYF
NA | TRBJ2-7 | NA | TRBV7-3 | 15 | TGTGCCAGCAGCCCCGGGCTCCTAAGCTCCTACGAGCAGTACTTC | CASSPGLLSSYEQYF
few | TRBJ1-2 | NA | TRBV11-2 | 13 | TGTGCCAGCAGCCCAGGCGGTTCGAATGGCTACACCTTC | CASSPGGSNGYTF
NA | TRBJ2-7 | NA | TRBV2 | 17 | TGTGCCAGCAGAATACCAAGAGGACGGACAGTGACCTACGAGCAGTACTTC | CASRIPRGRTVTYEQYF
NA | TRBJ1-4 | TRBD1 | TRBV7-9 | 14 | TGTGCCAGCAGCTCGGACAGGGTCAATGAAAAACTGTTTTTT | CASSSDRVNEKLFF
once | TRBJ2-1 | TRBD2 | TRBV29-1 | 12 | TGCAGCGTGGCTAGCGGGAGTGGGGCCCAGTTCTTC | CSVASGSGAQFF
many | TRBJ1-1 | NA | TRBV2 | 11 | TGTGCCAGCCATCAGGACAGCGAAGCTTTCTTT | CASHQDSEAFF
NA | TRBJ2-3 | TRBD2 | TRBV25-1 | 12 | TGTGCCAGCAGTGGAGCGGGGCATACGCAGTATTTT | CASSGAGHTQYF
NA | TRBJ2-7 | TRBD1 | TRBV6-5 | 15 | TGTGCCAGCAGTCCCGGGACAGGGGGGTTCCACGAGCAGTACTTC | CASSPGTGGFHEQYF
NA | TRBJ2-6 | NA | TRBV19 | 12 | TGTGCCAGTACAGGGGGGGCCAACGTCCTGACTTTC | CASTGGANVLTF
NA | TRBJ1-5 | TRBD1 | TRBV9 | 14 | TGTGCCAGCAGCGCGCAGGGGGAAGGGTGGCCCCAGCATTTT | CASSAQGEGWPQHF
NA | TRBJ1-2 | NA | TRBV10-1 | 13 | TGCGCCAGCAGTGCCGTTAGGACAGATGGCTACACCTTC | CASSAVRTDGYTF
NA | TRBJ2-1 | NA | TRBV7-3 | 17 | TGTGCCAGCAGCCACTCCAGGGGTTCCCAGTGGAGCAGTGAGCAGTTCTTC | CASSHSRGSQWSSEQFF
few | TRBJ2-3 | NA | TRBV15 | 17 | TGTGCCACCAGCAGAGAGGTAATGGGCAGCCCCACAGATACGCAGTATTTT | CATSREVMGSPTDTQYF
NA | TRBJ1-1 | TRBD1 | TRBV7-9 | 13 | TGTGCCAGCCGCATACAGGGGGACACTGAAGCTTTCTTT | CASRIQGDTEAFF
NA | TRBJ1-5 | NA | TRBV28 | 14 | TGTGCCAGCAGTTCATCCGGGGGCAGCCAGCCCCAGCATTTT | CASSSSGGSQPQHF
NA | TRBJ2-7 | TRBD2 | TRBV6-1 | 15 | TGTGCCAGCCGCACCTATGGCGGGAGGGCGCGAGAGCAGTACTTC | CASRTYGGRAREQYF
once | TRBJ2-5 | TRBD1 | TRBV5-1 | 15 | TGCGCCAGCAGCCAATCCCAGGGGGCCTGGGAGACCCAGTACTTC | CASSQSQGAWETQYF
few | TRBJ2-7 | TRBD1 | TRBV5-1 | 14 | TGCGCCAGCAGCCCAGGGACAGGGGCGTTGGGGCAGTACTTC | CASSPGTGALGQYF
NA | TRBJ1-2 | NA | TRBV29-1 | 15 | TGCAGCGTTGAAGGGGAGGACTGGGGGCCCTATGGCTACACCTTC | CSVEGEDWGPYGYTF
NA | TRBJ2-3 | NA | TRBV2 | 13 | TGTGCCAGCAGTGACAAACTAGGAGATACGCAGTATTTT | CASSDKLGDTQYF
NA | TRBJ2-5 | NA | TRBV7-9 | 16 | TGTGCCAGCAGCTTTTATGGCGCACGGGAGAAAGAGACCCAGTACTTC | CASSFYGAREKETQYF
NA | TRBJ2-7 | TRBD2 | TRBV28 | 13 | TGTGCCAGCAGGGTGGGACTAGCCTACGAGCAGTACTTC | CASRVGLAYEQYF
NA | TRBJ1-1 | TRBD1 | TRBV7-8 | 15 | TGTGCCAGCAGCGCCTCCGACAGGGCCAACACTGAAGCTTTCTTT | CASSASDRANTEAFF
few | TRBJ1-1 | NA | TRBV5-1 | 13 | TGCGCCAGCAGCAAGCTCGGCGAGACTGAAGCTTTCTTT | CASSKLGETEAFF
NA | TRBJ2-7 | TRBD2 | TRBV7-9 | 14 | TGTGCCAGCAGCCTGACTAGCGGTACCTACGAGCAGTACTTC | CASSLTSGTYEQYF
NA | TRBJ2-1 | TRBD2 | TRBV15 | 16 | TGTGCCACCAGCAGAGATAGGGTAGCGGGAGGGGCCGAGCAGTTCTTC | CATSRDRVAGGAEQFF
NA | TRBJ2-1 | TRBD1 | TRBV28 | 16 | TGTGCCAGCAGTCCAAGACTCCAGGGGGCGCGTAATGAGCAGTTCTTC | CASSPRLQGARNEQFF
NA | TRBJ1-1 | NA | TRBV7-9 | 13 | TGTGCCAGCAGCTTAGAACAGAACACTGAAGCTTTCTTT | CASSLEQNTEAFF
once | TRBJ1-1 | NA | TRBV15 | 14 | TGTGCCACCAGCAGAGATGGGGCTGGTACTGAAGCTTTCTTT | CATSRDGAGTEAFF
NA | TRBJ2-5 | TRBD1 | TRBV18 | 14 | TGTGCCAGCTCACCAGGACAGGGGGCTGAGACCCAGTACTTC | CASSPGQGAETQYF
NA | TRBJ2-3 | NA | TRBV4-2 | 16 | TGTGCCAGCAGCCAAGTGGTTTTGGGACTGACAGATACGCAGTATTTT | CASSQVVLGLTDTQYF
NA | TRBJ2-7 | NA | TRBV7-2 | 14 | TGTGCCAGCAGCTACCTCGGGACACTCTACGAGCAGTACTTC | CASSYLGTLYEQYF
NA | TRBJ2-7 | TRBD1 | TRBV7-8 | 13 | TGTGCCAGCAGCCCGGACAGGGAGAACGAGCAGTACTTC | CASSPDRENEQYF
NA | TRBJ1-5 | NA | TRBV7-2 | 15 | TGTGCCAGCAGACGCGACACCGCTAGCAATCAGCCCCAGCATTTT | CASRRDTASNQPQHF
NA | TRBJ1-1 | NA | TRBV19 | 14 | TGTGCCAGTAGACAACGGGCAGGGCACACTGAAGCTTTCTTT | CASRQRAGHTEAFF
NA | TRBJ2-5 | TRBD1 | TRBV10-3 | 14 | TGTGCCATCAGTTTGACAGGGGGGCAAGAGACCCAGTACTTC | CAISLTGGQETQYF
once | TRBJ1-5 | NA | TRBV7-8 | 16 | TGTGCCAGCAGCTCTCTTTCGGGGGCGAGCAATCAGCCCCAGCATTTT | CASSSLSGASNQPQHF
few | TRBJ2-2 | NA | TRBV28 | 11 | TGTGCCAGCACTCGGGCCGGGGAGCTGTTTTTT | CASTRAGELFF
NA | TRBJ2-7 | TRBD1 | TRBV2 | 15 | TGTGCCAGCAGTTTACAGGGGACACGAGGAGACGAGCAGTACTTC | CASSLQGTRGDEQYF
NA | TRBJ2-1 | NA | TRBV28 | 14 | TGTGCCAGCAGCCCCGAATGGACACACAATGAGCAGTTCTTC | CASSPEWTHNEQFF
NA | TRBJ2-7 | NA | TRBV15 | 14 | TGTGCCACCAGCCCAGGGGCAGGTGCCTACGAGCAGTACTTC | CATSPGAGAYEQYF